This TCR beta chain was identified in a study of T-cell memory formation after mild COVID-19. Study outcomes and limitations: Clones contracting over day 15 to 85 were CD4/CD8 balanced, with later expanders leaning CD4+. There was no confirmation that second-wave clones peaking on day 37 were SARS-CoV-2 specific.

Constant-segment primers were used for 5'RACE, and the resulting TCR alpha and TCR beta cDNA libraries carried sample barcodes and UMIs. TCRdb used MiXCR to reprocess the 5' RACE reads, holding one entry per CDR3 protein. The sample holds roughly 110,000 distinct CDR3 sequences, about an eighth seen once. The ends were cut back, 0 bases at V and 4 bases at J, with 10 bases in the middle. This CDR3 spans 14 amino acids. Germline CDR1 is SGHRS and CDR2 is YFSETQ. For this clonotype: Its matching antigen is unknown.

The sequence came from an adult woman who had mild COVID-19 (a few samples of this study predate the infection). Cell type and time point are not known. Sequenced sample: PBMCs or a T cell subset sorted from them (not recorded which). The rearrangement links TRBV5-1 to TRBJ2-5; no clear D. The CDR3 spells CASSLVAKGETQYF. CDR3 in DNA: TGCGCCAGCAGCTTGGTGGCAAAGGGAGAGACCCAGTACTTC.